These T cell receptor beta chains were read from a single sample in a study of B cell selection in AIRE deficiency. Only in-frame clones appear in the TCRdb table, and some are missing; sequencing was by immunoSEQ multiplex PCR. The table records approximately 24,000 clones, roughly 96% of them present only once. What was sequenced was CD4+CD127+ conventional T cells sorted from PBMCs. The receptor set was obtained from a human donor in good health. Both conserved end residues are part of each CDR3. The D gene is left open where the match is weak. Rows may omit the clone size; those that give it use once, few, many or a size class.

J | size | V | D | DNA | CDR3
TRBJ2-2 | . | TRBV19 | . | TGTGCCAGTAGTAAAGTAGGCCGGCTGAAAAACACCGGGGAGCTGTTTTTT | CASSKVGRLKNTGELFF
TRBJ1-1 | . | TRBV7-9 | . | TGTGCCAGCAGCTTTCCGGGGGAACAGACCGAAGCTTTCTTT | CASSFPGEQTEAFF
TRBJ1-1 | . | TRBV4-2 | . | TGTGCCAGCAGCCCCCCAAACCGACAGGCTGTGAACACTGAAGCTTTCTTT | CASSPPNRQAVNTEAFF
TRBJ1-4 | . | TRBV6-1 | . | TGTGCCAGCAGCCGGACTGCAACTAATGAAAAACTGTTTTTT | CASSRTATNEKLFF
TRBJ2-1 | . | TRBV30 | . | TGTGCCTCCGCACGGGACCCAGGGGATGAGCAGTTCTTC | CASARDPGDEQFF
TRBJ1-5 | . | TRBV30 | . | TGTGCCTGGAGTGTACGAGGGGGCAATCAGCCCCAGCATTTT | CAWSVRGGNQPQHF
TRBJ2-5 | once | TRBV18 | TRBD1 | TGTGCCAGCTCACCGGGACAGCAAGAGACCCAGTACTTC | CASSPGQQETQYF
TRBJ2-3 | . | TRBV28 | TRBD1 | TGTGCCAGCAGTCACGGGACAGGGGGCGATACGCAGTATTTT | CASSHGTGGDTQYF
TRBJ2-7 | once | TRBV4-1 | . | TGCGCCAGCAGCCAAGGACACCTCGCCTACGAGCAGTACTTC | CASSQGHLAYEQYF
TRBJ1-5 | . | TRBV10-2 | . | TGCGCCAGCAGCGCCTCGTATAGCAATCAGCCCCAGCATTTT | CASSASYSNQPQHF
TRBJ1-2 | . | TRBV2 | TRBD1 | TGTGCCAGCAGTGCCCGACAGGGGGTCGGCTACACCTTC | CASSARQGVGYTF
TRBJ1-2 | . | TRBV7-2 | . | TGTGCCAGCAGCTTTGGCAGCGACTATGGCTACACCTTC | CASSFGSDYGYTF
TRBJ2-5 | . | TRBV7-9 | . | TGTGCCAGCAGCTACTCTAGCGCCCAAGAGACCCAGTACTTC | CASSYSSAQETQYF
TRBJ1-1 | . | TRBV6-5 | . | TGTGCCAGCAAAACCCTGGGAGTGGGGGACACTGAAGCTTTCTTT | CASKTLGVGDTEAFF
TRBJ2-1 | . | TRBV10-3 | . | TGTGCCATCGAGTCCTACAATGAGCAGTTCTTC | CAIESYNEQFF
TRBJ1-2 | . | TRBV7-9 | . | TGTGCCAGCAGCCCCCTCCCCCAACAGGGATCGGCTAACTATGGCTACACCTTC | CASSPLPQQGSANYGYTF
TRBJ1-2 | . | TRBV28 | . | TGTGCCAGCAGTCCCCCTAGGGGGTATGGCTACACCTTC | CASSPPRGYGYTF
TRBJ1-6 | . | TRBV28 | TRBD1 | TGTGCCAGCAGCGCCCAGGGGGGCTCCTATAATTCACCCCTCCACTTT | CASSAQGGSYNSPLHF
TRBJ1-2 | . | TRBV28 | . | TGTGCCAGCAGCTGGAGCTATGGCTACACCTTC | CASSWSYGYTF
TRBJ2-5 | . | TRBV4-1 | TRBD1 | TGCGCCAGCAGTTTCCAGGGGGAAGAGACCCAGTACTTC | CASSFQGEETQYF
TRBJ2-2 | once | TRBV6-6 | . | TGTGCCAGCAATCACCCGGGGACCAACCCCGGGGAGCTGTTTTTT | CASNHPGTNPGELFF
TRBJ2-3 | . | TRBV9 | TRBD2 | TGTGCCAGCAGCGTAGGTCTAGCGGGGAGTACGCAGTATTTT | CASSVGLAGSTQYF
TRBJ1-6 | . | TRBV7-8 | . | TGTGCCAGCACCCCGGAAACTACGAATTCACCCCTCCACTTT | CASTPETTNSPLHF
TRBJ2-3 | . | TRBV5-1 | TRBD2 | TGCGCCAGCAACGGACTAGCGGGCACAGATACGCAGTATTTT | CASNGLAGTDTQYF
TRBJ2-7 | . | TRBV6-5 | TRBD1 | TGTGCCAGCAGTTACCTCGGGACAGGGGATTACGAGCAGTACTTC | CASSYLGTGDYEQYF
TRBJ1-1 | once | TRBV28 | . | TGTGCCAGCAGTCTACTACGGGACTCCCCGGGAGCTTTCTTT | CASSLLRDSPGAFF
TRBJ1-2 | once | TRBV11-2 | . | TGTGCCAGCAGCCTAGACAGGACTACTAACTATGGCTACACCTTC | CASSLDRTTNYGYTF
TRBJ1-4 | . | TRBV2 | . | TGTGCCAGCAGCCCTGAGGCGGGGGGTGAAAAACTGTTTTTT | CASSPEAGGEKLFF
TRBJ1-4 | . | TRBV4-1 | TRBD1 | TGCGCCAGCAGCCAAGGGGACAGGGTTAATGAAAAACTGTTTTTT | CASSQGDRVNEKLFF
TRBJ2-7 | . | TRBV5-1 | TRBD1 | TGCGCCAGCAGCCGGACAGGGGGTTTATACGAGCAGTACTTC | CASSRTGGLYEQYF
TRBJ2-1 | . | TRBV11-2 | . | TGTGCCAGCAGGAGACTGGGGGGCAATGAGCAGTTCTTC | CASRRLGGNEQFF
TRBJ1-4 | . | TRBV5-6 | . | TGTGCCAGCAGCTTGGTCGGGGTTAATGAAAAACTGTTTTTT | CASSLVGVNEKLFF
TRBJ1-3 | . | TRBV9 | TRBD1 | TGTGCCAGCAGCCGTAGGGGGGGACAGTCTGGAAACACCATATATTTT | CASSRRGGQSGNTIYF